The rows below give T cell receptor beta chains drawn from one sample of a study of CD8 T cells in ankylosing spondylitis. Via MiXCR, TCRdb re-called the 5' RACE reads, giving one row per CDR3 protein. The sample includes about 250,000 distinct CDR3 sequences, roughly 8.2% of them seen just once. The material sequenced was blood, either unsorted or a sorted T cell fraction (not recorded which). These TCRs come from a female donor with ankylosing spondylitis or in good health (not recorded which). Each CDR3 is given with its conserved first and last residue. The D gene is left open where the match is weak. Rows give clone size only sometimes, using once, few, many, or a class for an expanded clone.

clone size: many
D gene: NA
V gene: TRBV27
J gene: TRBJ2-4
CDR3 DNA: TGTGCCAGCAGTTTTACCCCCGGCGGCATTCAGTACTTC
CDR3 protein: CASSFTPGGIQYF

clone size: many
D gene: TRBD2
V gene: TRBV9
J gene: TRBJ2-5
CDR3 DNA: TGTGCCAGCAGCGAGACGACTAGCTTCGAGGAGACCCAGTACTTC
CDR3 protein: CASSETTSFEETQYF

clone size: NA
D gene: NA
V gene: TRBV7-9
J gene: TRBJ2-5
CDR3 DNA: TGTGCCAGCAGCTTAATAACGGCACGGGAAGAGACCCAGTACTTC
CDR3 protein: CASSLITAREETQYF

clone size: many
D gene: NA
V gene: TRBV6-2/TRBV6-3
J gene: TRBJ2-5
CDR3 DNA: TGTGCCAGCAGGGACAACCAAGAGACCCAGTACTTC
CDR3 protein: CASRDNQETQYF

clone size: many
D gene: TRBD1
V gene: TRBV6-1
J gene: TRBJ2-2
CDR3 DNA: TGTGCCAGCAGCCGACTTCGGGACAGGGAAGGCGGGGAGCTGTTTTTT
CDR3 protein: CASSRLRDREGGELFF

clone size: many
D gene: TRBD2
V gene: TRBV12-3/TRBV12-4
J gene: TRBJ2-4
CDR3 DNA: TGTGCCAGCAGTTGGGGGGGAGGAGCCAAAAACATTCAGTACTTC
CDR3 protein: CASSWGGGAKNIQYF

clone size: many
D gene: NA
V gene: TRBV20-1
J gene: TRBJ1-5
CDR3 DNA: TGCAGTGCTCCAGAGAGAGGCAATCAGCCCCAGCATTTT
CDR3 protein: CSAPERGNQPQHF

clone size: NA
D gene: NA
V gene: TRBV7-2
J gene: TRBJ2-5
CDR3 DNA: TGTGCCAGCAGCTTAGACGGGACGATCCAAGAGACCCAGTACTTC
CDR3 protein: CASSLDGTIQETQYF

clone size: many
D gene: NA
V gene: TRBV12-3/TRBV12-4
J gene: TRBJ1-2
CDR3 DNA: TGTGCCAGCACCTCAGGGCCAGCTAACTATGGCTACACCTTC
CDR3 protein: CASTSGPANYGYTF

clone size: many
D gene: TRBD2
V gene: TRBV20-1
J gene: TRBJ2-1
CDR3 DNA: TGCAGTGCTAGCGGGAGGGCCTTCGAGCAGTTCTTC
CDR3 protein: CSASGRAFEQFF

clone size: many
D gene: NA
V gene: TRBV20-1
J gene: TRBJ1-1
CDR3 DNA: TGCAGTGCTAGGTCAGGGAACACTGAAGCTTTCTTT
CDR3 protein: CSARSGNTEAFF

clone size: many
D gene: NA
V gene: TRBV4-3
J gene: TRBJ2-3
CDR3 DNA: TGCGCCAGCAGCCAAGTGGCGGGGCAAAGAGATACGCAGTATTTT
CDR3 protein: CASSQVAGQRDTQYF

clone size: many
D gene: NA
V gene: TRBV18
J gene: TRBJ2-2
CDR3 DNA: TGTGCCAGCACGCGCGGGACCGAACCCCCCGGGGAGCTGTTTTTT
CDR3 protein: CASTRGTEPPGELFF

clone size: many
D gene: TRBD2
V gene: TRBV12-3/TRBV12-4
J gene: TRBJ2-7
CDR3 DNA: TGTGCCAGCAGCCATCTAGCGGAACCTTCCTACGAGCAGTACTTC
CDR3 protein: CASSHLAEPSYEQYF

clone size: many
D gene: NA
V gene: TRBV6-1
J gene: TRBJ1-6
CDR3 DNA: TGTGCCAGCAGTGTTCGACAGAATTCACCCCTCCACTTT
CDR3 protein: CASSVRQNSPLHF

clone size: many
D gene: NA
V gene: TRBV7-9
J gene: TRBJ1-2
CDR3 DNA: TGTGCCAGCAGCTTAGATGGGTCGGGGTATGGCTACACCTTC
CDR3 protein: CASSLDGSGYGYTF

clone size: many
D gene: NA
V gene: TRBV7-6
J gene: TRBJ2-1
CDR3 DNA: TGTGCCAGCAGCTTGGACTGGAACCACAATGAGCAGTTCTTC
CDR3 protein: CASSLDWNHNEQFF

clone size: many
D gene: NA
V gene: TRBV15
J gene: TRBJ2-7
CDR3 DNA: TGTGCCACCAGCAGCGACAACGCCTACGAGCAGTACTTC
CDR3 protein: CATSSDNAYEQYF

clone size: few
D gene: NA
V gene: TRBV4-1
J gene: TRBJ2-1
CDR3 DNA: TGCGCCAGCAGCCACCTCGGACTGCTCTCCTACAATGAGCAGTTCTTC
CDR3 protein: CASSHLGLLSYNEQFF

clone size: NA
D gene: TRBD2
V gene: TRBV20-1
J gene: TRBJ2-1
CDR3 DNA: TGCAGTGCACGGGACTACTACAATGAGCAGTTCTTC
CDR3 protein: CSARDYYNEQFF

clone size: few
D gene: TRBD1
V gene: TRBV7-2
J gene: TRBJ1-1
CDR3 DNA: TGTGCCAGCAGCTTCTACCACATTGGGACAGGAAACACTGAAGCTTTCTTT
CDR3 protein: CASSFYHIGTGNTEAFF

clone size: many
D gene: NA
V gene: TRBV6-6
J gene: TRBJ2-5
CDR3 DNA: TGTGCCAGCTCTGGGCAGCAAGAGACCCAGTACTTC
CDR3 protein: CASSGQQETQYF

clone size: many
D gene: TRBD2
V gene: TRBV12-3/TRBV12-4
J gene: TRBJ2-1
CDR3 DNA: TGTGCCAGCAGATACCTAGCGGGAGGGACCAATGAGCAGTTCTTC
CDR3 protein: CASRYLAGGTNEQFF

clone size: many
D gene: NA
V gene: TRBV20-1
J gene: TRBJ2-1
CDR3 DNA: TGCAGTGCTAGGCCCCGTGGTGATGCCCAGTTCTTC
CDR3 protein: CSARPRGDAQFF

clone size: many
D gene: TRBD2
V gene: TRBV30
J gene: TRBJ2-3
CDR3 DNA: TGTGCCTGGAGTGGTCCACTAGCGGGAGGTCCGGTAGATACGCAGTATTTT
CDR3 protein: CAWSGPLAGGPVDTQYF

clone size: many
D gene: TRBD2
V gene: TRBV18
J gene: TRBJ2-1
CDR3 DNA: TGTGCCAGCCGCTTGGGAGGGTCCGCTGAGAATGAGCAGTTCTTC
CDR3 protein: CASRLGGSAENEQFF

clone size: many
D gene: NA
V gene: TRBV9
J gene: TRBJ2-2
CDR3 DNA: TGTGCCAGCAGCGTAGAAGGAATGGGGGAGCTGTTTTTT
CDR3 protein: CASSVEGMGELFF

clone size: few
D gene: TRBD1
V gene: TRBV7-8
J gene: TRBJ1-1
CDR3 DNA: TGTGCCAGCAGCTTAGCTCTGGGGACAGTGGCGGTCACTGAAGCTTTCTTT
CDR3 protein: CASSLALGTVAVTEAFF

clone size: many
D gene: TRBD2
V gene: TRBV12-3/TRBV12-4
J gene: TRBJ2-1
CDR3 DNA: TGTGCCAGCATCCGTAGAGTAGGTCTAGCGGGAGCGGATGAGCAGTTCTTC
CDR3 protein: CASIRRVGLAGADEQFF

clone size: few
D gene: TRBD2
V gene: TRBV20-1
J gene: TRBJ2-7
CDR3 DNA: TGCAGTGCGGAACCGGGACTAGCCTACGAGCAGTACTTC
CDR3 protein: CSAEPGLAYEQYF

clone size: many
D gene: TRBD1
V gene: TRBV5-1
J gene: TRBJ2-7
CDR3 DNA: TGCGCCAGCAGCTCGGGACAGTCCTACGAGCAGTACTTC
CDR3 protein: CASSSGQSYEQYF

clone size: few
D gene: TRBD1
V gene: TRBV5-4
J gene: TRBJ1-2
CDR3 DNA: TGTGCCAGCAGCTTGGGGGCTTCCGGGACAGTTGGCTACACCTTC
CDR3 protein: CASSLGASGTVGYTF

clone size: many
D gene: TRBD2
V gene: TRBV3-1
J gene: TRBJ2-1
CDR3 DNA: TGTGCCAGCAGCCCACGAACCTCTAGCGGGAGGAACAATGAGCAGTTCTTC
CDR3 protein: CASSPRTSSGRNNEQFF

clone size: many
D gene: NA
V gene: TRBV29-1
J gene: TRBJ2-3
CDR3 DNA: TGCAGCGGAACCGGATCCACAGATACGCAGTATTTT
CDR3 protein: CSGTGSTDTQYF

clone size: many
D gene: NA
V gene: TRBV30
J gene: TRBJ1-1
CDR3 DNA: TGTGCCTGGAGTATAGGAGTTGGACAGTCCCGAGCTGAAGCTTTCTTT
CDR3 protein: CAWSIGVGQSRAEAFF

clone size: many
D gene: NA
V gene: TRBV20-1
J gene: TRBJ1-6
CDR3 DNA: TGCAGTGCTACGGGCAAAGTCTCCTATAATTCACCCCTCCACTTT
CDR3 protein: CSATGKVSYNSPLHF

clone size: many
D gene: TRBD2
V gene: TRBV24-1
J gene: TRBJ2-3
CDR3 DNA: TGTGCCACCAGTGCTGGGGGAGGGGACACAGATACGCAGTATTTT
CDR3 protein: CATSAGGGDTDTQYF

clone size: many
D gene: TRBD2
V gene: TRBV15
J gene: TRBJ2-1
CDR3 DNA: TGTGCCACCAGCACTAGCGGGAGGTTGAATGAGCAGTTCTTC
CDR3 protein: CATSTSGRLNEQFF

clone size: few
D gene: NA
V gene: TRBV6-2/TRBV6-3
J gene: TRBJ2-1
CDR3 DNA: TGTGCCAGCAAGGGGTGGATCCTCAACCAATACAATGAGCAGTTCTTC
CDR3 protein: CASKGWILNQYNEQFF

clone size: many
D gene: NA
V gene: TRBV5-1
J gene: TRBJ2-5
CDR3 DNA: TGTGCCAGCAGCTTGGACCAAGAGACCCAGTACTTC
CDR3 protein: CASSLDQETQYF

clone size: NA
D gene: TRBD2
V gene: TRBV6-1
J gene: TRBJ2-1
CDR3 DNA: TGTGCCAGCAGGGGGGCTAGCGGGAGATACAATGAGCAGTTCTTC
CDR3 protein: CASRGASGRYNEQFF

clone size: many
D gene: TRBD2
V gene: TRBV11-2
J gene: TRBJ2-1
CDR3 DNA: TGTGCCTCCACGGGGCGTCTAGCGGCTGTCAATGAGCAGTTCTTC
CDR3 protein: CASTGRLAAVNEQFF

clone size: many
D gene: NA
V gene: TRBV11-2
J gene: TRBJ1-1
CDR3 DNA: TGTGCCAGCAGCTCCGCCAGACGCGGTTTCACGACTGAAGCTTTCTTT
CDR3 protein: CASSSARRGFTTEAFF

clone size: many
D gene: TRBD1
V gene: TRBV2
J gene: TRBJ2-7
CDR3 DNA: TGTGCCAGCAGTTCTCACCGACAGGGGGAAAGGCACGAGCAGTACTTC
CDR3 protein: CASSSHRQGERHEQYF

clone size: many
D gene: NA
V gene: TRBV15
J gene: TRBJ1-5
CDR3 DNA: TGTGCCACCAGTATTTTCTGGGGGAACAATCAGCCCCAGCATTTT
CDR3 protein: CATSIFWGNNQPQHF

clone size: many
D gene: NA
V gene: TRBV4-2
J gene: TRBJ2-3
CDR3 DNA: TGTGCCAGCAGCGAGGTGGGGGCAGATACGCAGTATTTT
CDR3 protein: CASSEVGADTQYF

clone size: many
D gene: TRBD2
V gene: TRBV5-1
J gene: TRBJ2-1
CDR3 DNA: TGCGCCAGCACCGGAGGACTAGCGGGAGTTGAGCAGTTCTTC
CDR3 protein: CASTGGLAGVEQFF

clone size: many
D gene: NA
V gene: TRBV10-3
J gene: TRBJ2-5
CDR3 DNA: TGTGCCACGGGGTTAAAAGAGACCCAGTACTTC
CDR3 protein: CATGLKETQYF